This T cell receptor (beta chain) was identified during a study of blood T cell repertoires in COVID-19. Across the whole study: Whether acute or convalescent, the COVID-19 samples came from the United States, Italy and Spain. PBMCs, B-cell-depleted T cells, or T cells were the source of the cDNA or gDNA that made up the material.

Per the original data handling: Amplification of reference gene primers provided the estimated nucleated cell counts. Some clones are missing from TCRdb's copy, which holds only in-frame ones; the method was immunoSEQ multiplex PCR. V, J and clone size are taken as reported in that table, and D and trimming were inferred from the DNA itself. The table has some 150,000 clones, about 87% seen once. The CDR3 is made up of 14 amino acids. The V gene's germline CDR1 is SGHNT and CDR2 YYREEE (reference sequence). Trimming took 0 bases from V and 0 from J, leaving 7 bases between them. Input material: peripheral blood. This TCR was sampled from a man aged 50 to 59 with active COVID-19. The rearrangement links TRBV5-4 to TRBJ2-7; D uncertain. CDR3 in DNA: TGTGCCAGCAGCTTGGGGGCAGGCTCCTACGAGCAGTACTTC. Its translation: CASSLGAGSYEQYF.